The T cell receptor beta chain under discussion was sequenced for a study of T cells in Graves' hyperthyroidism and ophthalmopathy. Germline CDR1 reads LGHDT; CDR2 reads YNNKEL (reference sequence). The V end lost 2 bases, the J end lost 5 bases, and 7 bases lay between the germline ends. The CDR3 has 12 amino acids. Patients were aged 18 to 65, had disease duration under 2 months, and had newly diagnosed hyperthyroidism. Lactation, pregnancy, other autoimmune disease or uncontrolled infection led to exclusion of patients. Used for diagnoses were clinical symptoms, serum thyroxine and TRAb, thyroid ultrasound and orbital computed tomography. The CDR3 regions of TCR beta were amplified from RNA transcripts. HTBI primers were used for first-round RT-PCR of the TCR CDR3. One entry per CDR3 protein results from TCRdb running MiXCR on the multiplex PCR reads. The table has 610,000 or so distinct CDR3 sequences, just over 45% seen once.

In its sample, this clonotype was seen many times. The chain couples TRBV3-1 to TRBJ2-7; unclear D gene. The material sequenced was peripheral blood or thyroid tissue (not recorded which). The receptor was derived from a woman aged 18-29 years with Graves' hyperthyroidism. The CDR3 here is CASSQIGNEQYF. In nucleotides, the CDR3 is TGTGCCAGCAGCCAAATTGGAAACGAGCAGTACTTC.